Sequencing of this TCR beta chain was carried out in a study of STAT3 mutations in large granular lymphocyte leukemia. General study results and limits: In some patients, a small highly pathogenic clone possibly went undetected. After therapy, 6 of 18 patients switched clonotypes, all new clones STAT3 wild type. At least one immunodominant TCR beta clonotype appeared in every T-cell large granular lymphocyte leukemia patient.

Profiled with immunoSEQ multiplex PCR; TCRdb holds only in-frame clones, not every one. Of 35,000 or so clones in the sample, roughly 88% were seen once. A remark on this clone: Its antigen is still unknown.

The clonotype was recovered from a human donor with T large granular lymphocyte leukemia. Some clones in this sample may be carry-over from other donors' samples. The sample comprised PBMCs.

The CDR3 is CSVSGGNTEAFF. DNA of the CDR3: TGCAGCGTTTCAGGGGGGAACACTGAAGCTTTCTTT. The rearrangement links TRBV29-1 to TRBJ1-1; the match to TRBD1 covers 7 bases. Germline CDR1 and CDR2: SQVTM and ANQGSEA. The ends lost 5 bases at V and 1 base at J; junction bases unmatched: 1. The CDR3 totals 12 residues.